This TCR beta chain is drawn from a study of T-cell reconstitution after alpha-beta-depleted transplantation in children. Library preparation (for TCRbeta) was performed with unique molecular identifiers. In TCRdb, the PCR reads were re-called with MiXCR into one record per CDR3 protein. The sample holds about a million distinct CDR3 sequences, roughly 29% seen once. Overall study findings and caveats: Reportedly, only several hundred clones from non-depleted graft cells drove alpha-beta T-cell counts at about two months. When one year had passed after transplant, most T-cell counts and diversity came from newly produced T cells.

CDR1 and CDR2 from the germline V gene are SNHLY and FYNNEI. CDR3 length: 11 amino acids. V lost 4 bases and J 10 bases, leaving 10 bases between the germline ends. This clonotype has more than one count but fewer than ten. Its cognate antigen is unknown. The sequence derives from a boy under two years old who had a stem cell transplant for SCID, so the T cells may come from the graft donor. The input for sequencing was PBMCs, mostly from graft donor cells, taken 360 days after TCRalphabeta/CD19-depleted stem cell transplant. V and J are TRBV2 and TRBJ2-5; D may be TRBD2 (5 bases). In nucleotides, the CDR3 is TGTGCCAGCAGTGGGGCGGGCTACCAGTACTTC. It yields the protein CASSGAGYQYF. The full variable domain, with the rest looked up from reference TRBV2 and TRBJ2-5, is EPEVTQTPSHQVTQMGQEVILRCVPISNHLYFYWYRQILGQKVEFLVSFYNNEISEKSEIFDDQFSVERPDGSNFTLKIRSTKLEDSAMYFCASSGAGYQYFGPGTRLLVL.